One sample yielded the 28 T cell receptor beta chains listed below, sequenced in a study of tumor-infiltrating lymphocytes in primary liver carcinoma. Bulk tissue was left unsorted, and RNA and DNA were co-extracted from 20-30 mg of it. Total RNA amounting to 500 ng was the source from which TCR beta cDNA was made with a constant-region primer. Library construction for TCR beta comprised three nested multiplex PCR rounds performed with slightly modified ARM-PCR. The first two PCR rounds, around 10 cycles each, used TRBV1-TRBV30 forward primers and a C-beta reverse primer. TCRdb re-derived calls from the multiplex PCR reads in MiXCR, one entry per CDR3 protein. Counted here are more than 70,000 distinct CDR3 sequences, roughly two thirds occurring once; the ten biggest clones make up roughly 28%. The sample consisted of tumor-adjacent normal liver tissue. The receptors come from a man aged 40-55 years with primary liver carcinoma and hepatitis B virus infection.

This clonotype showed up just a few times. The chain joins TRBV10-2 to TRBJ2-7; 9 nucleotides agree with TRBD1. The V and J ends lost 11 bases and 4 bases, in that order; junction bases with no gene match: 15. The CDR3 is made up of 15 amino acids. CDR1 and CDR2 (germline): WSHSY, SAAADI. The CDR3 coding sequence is TGCGCCTGCAACCCGGGACAGGGAGCATTATACGAGCAGTACTTC. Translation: CACNPGQGALYEQYF.

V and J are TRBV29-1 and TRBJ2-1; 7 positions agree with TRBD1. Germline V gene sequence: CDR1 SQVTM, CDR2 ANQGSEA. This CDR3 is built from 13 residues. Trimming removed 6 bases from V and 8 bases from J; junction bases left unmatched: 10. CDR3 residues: CSVTRPGQDEQFF. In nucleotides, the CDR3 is TGCAGCGTCACGCGCCCTGGACAGGATGAGCAGTTCTTC.

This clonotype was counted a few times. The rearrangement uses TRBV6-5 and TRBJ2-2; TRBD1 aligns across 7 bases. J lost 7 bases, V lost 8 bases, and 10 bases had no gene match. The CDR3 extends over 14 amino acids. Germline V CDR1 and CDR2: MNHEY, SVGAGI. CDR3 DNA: TGTGCCAGCGCTCCCACAGGGGCGGGCGGGGAGCTGTTTTTT. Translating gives CASAPTGAGGELFF.

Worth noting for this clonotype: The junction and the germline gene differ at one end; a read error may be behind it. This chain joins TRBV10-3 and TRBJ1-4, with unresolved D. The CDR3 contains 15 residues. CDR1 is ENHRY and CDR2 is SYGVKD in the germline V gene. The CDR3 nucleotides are TGTGCCGTCAGTGAGTCCTGGGAATCTAATGAAAAACTGTTTTTT. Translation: CAVSESWESNEKLFF.

The CDR3 here is CASSLEGMQYF. In DNA form, the CDR3 reads TGTGCCAGCAGCTTGGAGGGTATGCAGTATTTT. The chain combines TRBV5-4 with TRBJ2-3, with unresolved D. Germline V gives CDR1 SGHNT, CDR2 YYREEE (reference sequence). This CDR3 comprises 11 residues. Trimming removed 0 bases from V and 11 bases from J, with 7 bases in between. The full variable domain, with the rest looked up from reference TRBV5-4 and TRBJ2-3, is ETGVTQSPTHLIKTRGQQVTLRCSSQSGHNTVSWYQQALGQGPQFIFQYYREEENGRGNFPPRFSGLQFPNYSSELNVNALELDDSALYLCASSLEGMQYFGPGTRLTVL.

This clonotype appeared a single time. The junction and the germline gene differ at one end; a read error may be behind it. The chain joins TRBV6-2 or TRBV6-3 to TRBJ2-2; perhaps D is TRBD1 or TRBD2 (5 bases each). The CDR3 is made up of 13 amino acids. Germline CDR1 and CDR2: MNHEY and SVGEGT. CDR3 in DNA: TGTGCCAGCAGTGATCAGGGAACCAGGGAGTTGTTTTTC. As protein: CASSDQGTRELFF.

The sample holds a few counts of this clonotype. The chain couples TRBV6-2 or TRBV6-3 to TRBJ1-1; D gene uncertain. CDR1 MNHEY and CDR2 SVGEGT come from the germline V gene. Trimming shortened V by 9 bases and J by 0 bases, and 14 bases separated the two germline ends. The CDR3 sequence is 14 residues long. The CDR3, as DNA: TGTGCCAGTCGGCGAGGGAGGATGAACACTGAAGCTTTCTTT. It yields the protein CASRRGRMNTEAFF.

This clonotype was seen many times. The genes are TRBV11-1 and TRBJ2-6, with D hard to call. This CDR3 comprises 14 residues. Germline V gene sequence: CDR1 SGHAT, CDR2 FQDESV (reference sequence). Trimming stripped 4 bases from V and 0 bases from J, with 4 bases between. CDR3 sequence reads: CASSWNSGANVLTF. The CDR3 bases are TGTGCCAGCAGCTGGAACTCTGGGGCCAACGTCCTGACTTTC.

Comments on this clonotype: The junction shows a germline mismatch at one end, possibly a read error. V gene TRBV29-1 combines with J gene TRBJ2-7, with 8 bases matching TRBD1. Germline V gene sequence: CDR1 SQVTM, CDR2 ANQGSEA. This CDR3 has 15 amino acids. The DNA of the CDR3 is TGCAGCGTTGAAGTCATCGGACAGGGTCCCTACGAGCAGTATTTC. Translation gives CSVEVIGQGPYEQYF.

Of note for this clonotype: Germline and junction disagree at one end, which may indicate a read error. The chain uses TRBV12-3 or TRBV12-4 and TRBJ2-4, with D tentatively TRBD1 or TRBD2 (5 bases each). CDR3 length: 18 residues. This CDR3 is CASSLWGGAGIAKNIQYF. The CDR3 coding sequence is TGTGCTAGCAGTTTATGGGGTGGGGCGGGCATAGCCAAAAACATTCAGTACTTC.

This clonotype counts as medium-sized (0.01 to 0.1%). CDR3 coding DNA: TGTGCCAGCAGCCACGGGTCCCCGAATGAGCAGTTCTTC. This encodes CASSHGSPNEQFF. The chain has TRBV11-2 and TRBJ2-1; D gene ambiguous. Germline assignment: CDR1 SGHAT and CDR2 FQNNGV. The CDR3 consists of 13 residues. V was shortened by 5 bases and J by 7 bases, with 12 bases between the two germline ends.

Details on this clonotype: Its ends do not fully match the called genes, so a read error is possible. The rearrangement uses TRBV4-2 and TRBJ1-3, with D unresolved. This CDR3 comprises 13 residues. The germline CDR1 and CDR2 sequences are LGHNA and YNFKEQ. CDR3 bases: TGTGCCAGCAGCCCAGATCTCGGAGACACCACATATTTT. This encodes CASSPDLGDTTYF.

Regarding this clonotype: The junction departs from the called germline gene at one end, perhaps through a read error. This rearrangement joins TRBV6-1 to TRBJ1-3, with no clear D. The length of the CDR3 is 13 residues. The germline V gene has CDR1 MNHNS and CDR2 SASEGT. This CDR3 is CASSERSGNTTYF. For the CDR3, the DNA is TGTGCCAGCAGCGAAAGGTCTGGAAACACCACATATTTT.

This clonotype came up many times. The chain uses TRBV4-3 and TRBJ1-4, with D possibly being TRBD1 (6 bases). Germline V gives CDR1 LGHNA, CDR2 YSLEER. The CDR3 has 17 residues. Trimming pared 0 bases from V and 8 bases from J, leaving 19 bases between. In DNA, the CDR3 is TGCGCCAGCAGCCAAGACCTCGCGGGGGGCGGGTTCGAAAAACTGTTTTTT. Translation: CASSQDLAGGGFEKLFF.

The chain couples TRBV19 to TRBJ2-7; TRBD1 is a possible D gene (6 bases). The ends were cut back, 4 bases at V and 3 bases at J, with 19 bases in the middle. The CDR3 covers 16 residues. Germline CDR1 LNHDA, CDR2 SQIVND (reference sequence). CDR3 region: CASSTHGQSGGYEQYF. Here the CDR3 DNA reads TGTGCCAGTAGTACCCACGGACAGTCTGGAGGCTACGAGCAGTACTTC.

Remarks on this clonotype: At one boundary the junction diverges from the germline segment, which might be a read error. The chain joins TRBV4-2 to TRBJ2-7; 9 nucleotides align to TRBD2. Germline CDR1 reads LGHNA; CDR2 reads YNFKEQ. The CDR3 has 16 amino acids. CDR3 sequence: CTGSQAASGVSYEQHF. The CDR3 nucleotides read TGTACCGGCAGCCAAGCGGCTAGCGGGGTTTCCTACGAGCAACACTTC.

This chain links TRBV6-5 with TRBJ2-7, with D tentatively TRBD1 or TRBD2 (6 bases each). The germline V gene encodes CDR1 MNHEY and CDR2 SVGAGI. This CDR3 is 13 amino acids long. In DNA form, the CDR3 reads TGTACCGCCCGCTCCGGGGGCGCGTACGAGCAGTACTTC. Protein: CTARSGGAYEQYF.

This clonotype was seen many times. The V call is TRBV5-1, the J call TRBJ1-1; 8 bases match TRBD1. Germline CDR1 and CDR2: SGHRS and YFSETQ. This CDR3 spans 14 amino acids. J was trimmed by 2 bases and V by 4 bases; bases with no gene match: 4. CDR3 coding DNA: TGCGCCAGCAGCGAGGGGACAGGAAACACTGAAGCTTTCTTT. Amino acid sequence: CASSEGTGNTEAFF.

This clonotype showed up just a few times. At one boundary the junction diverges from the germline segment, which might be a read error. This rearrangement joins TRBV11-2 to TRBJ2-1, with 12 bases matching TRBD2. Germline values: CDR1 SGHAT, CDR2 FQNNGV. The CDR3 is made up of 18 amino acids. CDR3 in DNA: TGCGCCAGCAGCTTTCCTCGACTAGCGGGAGAACCCTACAATGAGCAGTTCTTC. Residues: CASSFPRLAGEPYNEQFF. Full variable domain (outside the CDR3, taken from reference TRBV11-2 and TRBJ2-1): EAGVAQSPRYKIIEKRQSVAFWCNPISGHATLYWYQQILGQGPKLLIQFQNNGVVDDSQLPKDRFSAERLKGVDSTLKIQPAKLEDSAVYLCASSFPRLAGEPYNEQFFGPGTRLTVL.

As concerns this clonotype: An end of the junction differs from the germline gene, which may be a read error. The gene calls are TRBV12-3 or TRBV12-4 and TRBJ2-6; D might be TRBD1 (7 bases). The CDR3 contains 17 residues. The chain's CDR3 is CASSLGSGGPGANVLTF. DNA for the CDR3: TGTGCCAGTAGTTTAGGGTCAGGGGGGCCTGGGGCCAACGTCCTGACTTTC.

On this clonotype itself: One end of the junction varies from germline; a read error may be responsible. The CDR3 spells CASSPGSSNSPLRF. CDR3 nucleotide sequence: TGTGCCAGCAGCCCCGGGTCATCTAATTCACCCCTCCGCTTT. The rearrangement links TRBV7-9 to TRBJ1-6; D call uncertain. Per the germline V gene, CDR1 is SEHNR and CDR2 is FQNEAQ (reference sequence). The CDR3 totals 14 residues. Complete variable domain (other parts from reference TRBV7-9 and TRBJ1-6): DTGVSQNPRHKITKRGQNVTFRCDPISEHNRLYWYRQTLGQGPEFLTYFQNEAQLEKSRLLSDRFSAERPKGSFSTLEIQRTEQGDSAMYLCASSPGSSNSPLRFGNGTRLTVT.

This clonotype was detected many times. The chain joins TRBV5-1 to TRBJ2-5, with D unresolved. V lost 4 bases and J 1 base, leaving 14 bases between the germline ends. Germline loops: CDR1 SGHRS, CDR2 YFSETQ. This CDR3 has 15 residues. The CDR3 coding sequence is TGCGCCAGCAGCCTACAGCCCCTTGGCCAAGAGACCCAGTACTTC. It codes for CASSLQPLGQETQYF.

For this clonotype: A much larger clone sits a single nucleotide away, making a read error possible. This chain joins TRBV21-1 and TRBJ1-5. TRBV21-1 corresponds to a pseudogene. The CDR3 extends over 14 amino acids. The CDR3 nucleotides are TGTGCCAGACGAAGCCAGGCGAGCAATCAGCCCCAGCATTTT. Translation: CARRSQASNQPQHF.

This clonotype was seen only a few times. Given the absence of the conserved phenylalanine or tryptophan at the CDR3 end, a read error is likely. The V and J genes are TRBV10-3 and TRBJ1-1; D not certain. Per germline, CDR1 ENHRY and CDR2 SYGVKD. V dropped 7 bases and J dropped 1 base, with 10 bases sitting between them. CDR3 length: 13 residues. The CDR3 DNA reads TGTGCCATCAAGGCAGGAGAGAACACTGAAGCTTTCCTT. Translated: CAIKAGENTEAFL.

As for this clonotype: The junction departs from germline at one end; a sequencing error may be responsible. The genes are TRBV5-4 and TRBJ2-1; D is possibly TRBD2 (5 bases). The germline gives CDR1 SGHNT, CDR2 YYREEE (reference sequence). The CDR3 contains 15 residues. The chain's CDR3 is CASSSRTGPYNEQFF. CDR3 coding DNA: TGTGCCAGCAGCTCGCGGACTGGCCCCTACAATGAACAGTTCTTC.

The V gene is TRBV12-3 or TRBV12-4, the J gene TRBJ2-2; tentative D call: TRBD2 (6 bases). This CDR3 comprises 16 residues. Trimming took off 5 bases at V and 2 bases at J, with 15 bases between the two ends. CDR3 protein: CASSVGGGPNTGELFF. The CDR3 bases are TGTGCCAGCAGTGTTGGGGGAGGTCCTAACACCGGGGAGCTGTTTTTT.

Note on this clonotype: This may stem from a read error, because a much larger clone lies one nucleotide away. CDR3 DNA sequence: TGCGACAGCAGCCCCGACAGTTTCCTTAGCACAGATACGCAGTATTTT. Translation gives CDSSPDSFLSTDTQYF. The chain uses TRBV5-1 and TRBJ2-3, with a possible D match to TRBD1 (5 bases). The CDR3 extends over 16 amino acids. Germline CDR1 and CDR2: SGHRS and YFSETQ.

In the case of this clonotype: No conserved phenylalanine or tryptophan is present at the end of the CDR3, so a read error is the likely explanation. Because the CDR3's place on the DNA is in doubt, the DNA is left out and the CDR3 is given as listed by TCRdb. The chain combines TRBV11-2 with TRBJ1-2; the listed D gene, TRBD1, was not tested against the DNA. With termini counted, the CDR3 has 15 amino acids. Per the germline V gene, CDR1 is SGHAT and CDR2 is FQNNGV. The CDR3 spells CASSYTGGSSPGYIC.